This T cell receptor beta chain is from a study of control samples from healthy donors and cancer patients. The CDR3 extends over 13 amino acids. The V gene lost 2 bases and the J gene lost 2 bases, with 9 bases spanning the gap. The V gene's germline CDR1 is GTSNPN and CDR2 SVGIG (reference sequence). Sequenced by immunoSEQ multiplex PCR; TCRdb stores in-frame clones only, minus some. The table has roughly 80,000 clones, 70% to 90% seen once. V is TRBV30 and J is TRBJ2-5; D gene ambiguous. The TCR comes from a woman in her sixties or seventies with head and neck cancer. The sequenced sample was PBMCs. The CDR3 region is CAWSRSLQETQYF. The CDR3 DNA sequence: TGTGCCTGGAGTAGGAGCTTACAAGAGACCCAGTACTTC.